This T cell receptor beta chain is drawn from a study of blood T cell repertoires in COVID-19. Study context: Acute and convalescent COVID-19 samples came from the United States, Italy and Spain. PBMCs, B-cell-depleted T cells, or T cells were the source of the cDNA or gDNA that made up the material.

Original handling: Using reference gene primer amplification, nucleated cell counts were estimated. Assay: immunoSEQ multiplex PCR; the TCRdb copy retains only in-frame clones and omits some. Clonal size and the V and J genes are those of that table, whereas D and trimming came from the DNA. This sample carries around 95,000 clones, about 90% of them seen once, and the ten largest clones take approximately 7%. The trim removed 3 bases at V and 6 bases at J, leaving 7 bases unmatched. CDR1 and CDR2 (germline): SGHRS, YFSETQ. CDR3 length equals 16 residues. The specimen was peripheral blood. The chain recombines TRBV5-1 with TRBJ2-1, with 12 bases aligning to TRBD2. The TCR originated in a man aged 25-40 years in a cohort sampled during active COVID-19. The chain's CDR3 is CASSSLAGGPANEQFF. The CDR3 DNA reads as TGCGCCAGCAGCTCCCTAGCGGGGGGGCCGGCCAATGAGCAGTTCTTC.